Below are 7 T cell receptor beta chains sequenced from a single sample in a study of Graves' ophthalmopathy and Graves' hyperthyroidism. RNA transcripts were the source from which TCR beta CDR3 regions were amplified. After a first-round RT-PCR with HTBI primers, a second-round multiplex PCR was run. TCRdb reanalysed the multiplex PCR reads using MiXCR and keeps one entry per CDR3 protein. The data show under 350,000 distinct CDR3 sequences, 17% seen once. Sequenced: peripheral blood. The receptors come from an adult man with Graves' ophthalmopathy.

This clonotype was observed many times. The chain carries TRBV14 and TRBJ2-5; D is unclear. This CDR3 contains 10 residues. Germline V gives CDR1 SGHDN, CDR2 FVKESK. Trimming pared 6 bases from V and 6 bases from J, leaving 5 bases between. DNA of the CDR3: TGTGCCAGCAGAGGCAAGACCCAGTACTTC. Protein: CASRGKTQYF.

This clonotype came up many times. CDR3 in DNA: TGTGCCAGCAGTCCGGCCTACCCGGGACAGAGAACCAAAAACATTCAGTACTTC. This sequence encodes CASSPAYPGQRTKNIQYF. This chain connects TRBV3-1 to TRBJ2-4, with 7 bases fitting TRBD1. J lost 2 bases, V lost 6 bases, and 16 bases had no gene match. The CDR3 is 18 residues long. Germline V lookup: CDR1 LGHDT, CDR2 YNNKEL (reference sequence).

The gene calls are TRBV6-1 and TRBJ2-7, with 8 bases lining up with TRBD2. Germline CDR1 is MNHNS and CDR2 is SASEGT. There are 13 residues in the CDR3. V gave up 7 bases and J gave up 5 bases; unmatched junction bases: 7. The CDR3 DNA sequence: TGTGCCAGCACCGACGGGGGGGCCAACGAGCAGTACTTC. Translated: CASTDGGANEQYF.

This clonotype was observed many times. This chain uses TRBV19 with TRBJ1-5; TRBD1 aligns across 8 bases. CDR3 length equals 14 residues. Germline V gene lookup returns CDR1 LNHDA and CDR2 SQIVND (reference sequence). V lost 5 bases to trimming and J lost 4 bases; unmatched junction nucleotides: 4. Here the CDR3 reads CASSWTGHNQPQHF. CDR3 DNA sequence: TGTGCCAGTAGTTGGACAGGGCATAATCAGCCCCAGCATTTT.

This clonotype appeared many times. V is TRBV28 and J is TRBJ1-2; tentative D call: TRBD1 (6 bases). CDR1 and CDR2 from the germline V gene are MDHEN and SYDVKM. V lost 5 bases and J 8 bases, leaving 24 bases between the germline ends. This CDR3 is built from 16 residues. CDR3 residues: CASSATFGQGQGGYTF. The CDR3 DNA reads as TGTGCCAGCAGTGCGACGTTTGGGCAGGGGCAGGGAGGCTACACCTTC.

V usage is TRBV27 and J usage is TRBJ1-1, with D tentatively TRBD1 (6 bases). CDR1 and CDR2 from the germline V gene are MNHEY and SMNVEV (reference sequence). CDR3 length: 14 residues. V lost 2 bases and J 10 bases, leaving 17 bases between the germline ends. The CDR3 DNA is TGTGCCAGCAGTTTACGGGCAGGGGAACCTAGAGCTTTCTTT. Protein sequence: CASSLRAGEPRAFF.

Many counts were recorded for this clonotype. The CDR3 protein is CASSHPGQGAGEAFF. The CDR3 coding sequence is TGTGCCAGCAGTCATCCGGGACAGGGGGCGGGTGAAGCTTTCTTT. This chain joins TRBV6-1 and TRBJ1-1; 12 bases align to TRBD1. CDR3 size: 15 residues. Germline-derived CDR1 and CDR2 are MNHNS and SASEGT. With 5 bases clipped from V and 7 bases from J, the junction kept 8 bases outside the gene matches.